The 5 T cell receptor beta chains below come from one sample, sequenced in a study of T-cell reconstitution after alpha-beta-depleted transplantation in children. Construction of the TCRbeta library involved unique molecular identifiers. TCRdb itself ran the PCR reads through MiXCR, one entry per CDR3 protein. The repertoire holds over 200,000 distinct CDR3 sequences, about a tenth seen once, with less than 8% in the top ten. The sample here was PBMCs from the stem cell graft donor, taken from the stem cell graft. Receptors originate from a human donor who donated a stem cell graft to a child with acute lymphoblastic leukemia.

For this clonotype: Since a much larger clone is just one base distant, this may be a read error. The rearrangement uses TRBV12-3 or TRBV12-4 and TRBJ2-7; D is uncertain. The CDR3 consists of 13 residues. This CDR3 reads CANSLEARYEQYF. The CDR3 DNA reads as TGTGCCAACAGTTTAGAAGCTCGCTACGAGCAGTACTTC.

In this sample, this clonotype turned up a few times. The gene calls are TRBV7-9 and TRBJ2-3, with TRBD2 identical over 9 bases. CDR1 SEHNR and CDR2 FQNEAQ come from the germline V gene (reference sequence). The CDR3 runs 16 residues. The V and J ends lost 5 bases and 0 bases, in that order; junction bases with no gene match: 6. Written as DNA, the CDR3 is TGTGCCAGCAGCCCGACTAGCGGCCCTAGCACAGATACGCAGTATTTT. It yields the protein CASSPTSGPSTDTQYF. The full variable domain, completed using reference TRBV7-9 and TRBJ2-3, is DTGVSQNPRHKITKRGQNVTFRCDPISEHNRLYWYRQTLGQGPEFLTYFQNEAQLEKSRLLSDRFSAERPKGSFSTLEIQRTEQGDSAMYLCASSPTSGPSTDTQYFGPGTRLTVL.

The V gene is TRBV7-2, the J gene TRBJ2-1, with 10 bases matching TRBD2. The germline V gene encodes CDR1 SGHTA and CDR2 FQGNSA. This CDR3 spans 15 amino acids. With 5 bases clipped from V and 5 bases from J, the junction kept 6 bases outside the gene matches. The CDR3 bases are TGTGCCAGCAGCCAGACTAGCGGGTCGGACAATGAGCAGTTCTTC. As protein: CASSQTSGSDNEQFF.

The chain links TRBV29-1 to TRBJ1-5; D possibly corresponds to TRBD1 (6 bases). V was cut by 4 bases and J by 5 bases, with 12 bases left in between. In germline, CDR1 is SQVTM, CDR2 ANQGSEA. This CDR3 has 13 amino acids. The CDR3 loop is CSVGGDRHQPQHF. The CDR3 DNA is TGCAGCGTTGGGGGCGACAGGCATCAGCCCCAGCATTTT.

A few counts support this clonotype. The chain has TRBV20-1 and TRBJ2-1; no clear D gene. The length of the CDR3 is 12 residues. Germline CDR1 and CDR2: DFQATT and SNEGSKA (reference sequence). V was pared by 4 bases and J by 8 bases, with 12 bases between. CDR3 nucleotides: TGCAGTGCTACCCGAGCAGCGCATGAGCAGTTCTTC. Protein product: CSATRAAHEQFF.